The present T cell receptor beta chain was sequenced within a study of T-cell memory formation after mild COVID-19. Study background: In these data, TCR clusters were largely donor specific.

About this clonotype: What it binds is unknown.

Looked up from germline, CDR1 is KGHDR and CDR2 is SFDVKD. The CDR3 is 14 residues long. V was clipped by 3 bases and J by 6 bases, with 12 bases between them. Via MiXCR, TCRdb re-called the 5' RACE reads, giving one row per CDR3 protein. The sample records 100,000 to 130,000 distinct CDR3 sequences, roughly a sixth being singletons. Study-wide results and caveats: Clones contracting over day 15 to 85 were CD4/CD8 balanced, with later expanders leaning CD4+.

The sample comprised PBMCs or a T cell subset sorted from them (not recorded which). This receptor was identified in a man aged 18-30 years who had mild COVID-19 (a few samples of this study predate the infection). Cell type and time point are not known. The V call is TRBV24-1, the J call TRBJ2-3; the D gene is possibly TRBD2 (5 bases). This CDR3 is CATSDHRLADTQYF. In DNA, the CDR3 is TGTGCCACCAGTGATCACCGGCTAGCTGATACGCAGTATTTT.